The 6 T cell receptor beta chains below all came from one sample that was sequenced in a study of blood T cell repertoires in COVID-19 (dated by TCRdb to about 2020). Library preparation was by the immunoSEQ multiplex PCR assay. Not all clones reach the TCRdb copy of this immuneACCESS table, which keeps in-frame sequences only. Checked studies attribute under half of the gap to unresolved V genes and leave the rest unexplained. Here the sample has 25,000 to 35,000 clones; 89% occur a single time. The ten largest clones capture about 26% of the sample. Sequencing used peripheral blood. These receptors came from an elderly man with acute or convalescent COVID-19.

The rearrangement joins TRBV9 to TRBJ2-1, with D uncertain. Trimming left V 4 bases short and J 15 bases short, with 29 bases between. The CDR3 extends over 16 amino acids. CDR1 SGDLS and CDR2 YYNGEE come from the germline V gene. DNA for the CDR3: TGTGCCAGCAGCCTCCGGCCCTCCCTCCCATACAATGAGGTGTTCTTC. Amino acid sequence: CASSLRPSLPYNEVFF.

The J gene is TRBJ1-2, the V gene TRBV2; 8 nucleotides align to TRBD1. Germline V gene lookup returns CDR1 SNHLY and CDR2 FYNNEI. V lost 9 bases, J lost 7 bases, and 13 bases stayed unmatched. The CDR3 has 14 amino acids. CDR3 sequence: CARSIDRGLSGYTF. DNA of the CDR3: TGTGCCAGGTCAATCGACAGGGGTTTAAGTGGCTACACCTTC.

V gene TRBV4-1 combines with J gene TRBJ1-4, with 7 bases lining up with TRBD1. There are 16 residues in the CDR3. Trimming removed 3 bases from V and 10 bases from J; junction bases left unmatched: 14. Germline V gene data show CDR1 as MGHRA and CDR2 as YSYEKL. CDR3 in DNA: TGCGCCAGCAGCCACTCCATCGACAGGGTGCTAGGAAAACTGTTTTTT. Translating gives CASSHSIDRVLGKLFF.

This clone was recorded once. V gene TRBV6-5 combines with J gene TRBJ2-7; weak D call: TRBD2 (6 bases). Germline V CDR1 and CDR2: MNHEY, SVGAGI. The CDR3 spans 15 residues. Trimming removed 2 bases at V and 3 bases at J, with 14 bases between. This chain's CDR3 is CASSYAAEGLYEQYF. The CDR3 DNA follows: TGTGCCAGCAGTTACGCGGCGGAGGGGCTCTACGAGCAGTACTTC.

The V call is TRBV5-1, the J call TRBJ2-7; D possibly corresponds to TRBD1 (6 bases). V lost 4 bases and J 0 bases, leaving 14 bases between the germline ends. CDR3 size: 15 residues. The germline V gene has CDR1 SGHRS and CDR2 YFSETQ. DNA of the CDR3: TGCGCCAGCAGCGGCCCCAGGGGAGTCTCCTACGAGCAGTACTTC. This encodes CASSGPRGVSYEQYF.

The chain employs TRBV14 and TRBJ2-2, with D maybe TRBD2 (5 bases). Germline assignment: CDR1 SGHDN and CDR2 FVKESK. The CDR3 is made up of 17 amino acids. V was cut by 4 bases and J by 0 bases, with 15 bases left in between. In DNA, the CDR3 is TGTGCCAGCAGCCGACCAGTTCAAGCGGCGAACACCGGGGAGCTGTTTTTT. Protein: CASSRPVQAANTGELFF.